A selection of T cell receptor beta chains follows, all from one sample in a study of CD8+ T cells in alopecia areata. Sequencing used immunoSEQ multiplex PCR; TCRdb keeps in-frame clones, though not all of them. The data hold hundreds of thousands of clones, with about 53% observed a single time. The starting material was CD4+ T cells sorted from blood, obtained at week 0. The receptor source for this set is a human donor with alopecia areata. Both conserved end residues are part of each CDR3. The D gene is left open where the match is weak. Not every row has a clone size; where given, it reads once, few, many or a size class.

clone size,J gene,D gene,V gene,CDR3 protein,CDR3 DNA
.,TRBJ1-2,.,TRBV6-6,CASTNQEGGGYTF,TGTGCCAGCACCAACCAGGAGGGAGGTGGCTACACCTTC
.,TRBJ2-5,.,TRBV7-9,CASSLVSQGETQYF,TGTGCCAGCAGCTTAGTGAGCCAGGGGGAGACCCAGTACTTC
.,TRBJ2-1,TRBD2,TRBV2,CASSGTSGTQYNEQFF,TGTGCCAGCAGTGGGACTAGCGGGACCCAATACAATGAGCAGTTCTTC
.,TRBJ2-3,TRBD1,TRBV7-9,CASSFGTDTDTQYF,TGTGCCAGCAGCTTTGGGACAGACACAGATACGCAGTATTTT
.,TRBJ1-5,.,TRBV30,CAWSEIASNQPQHF,TGTGCCTGGAGTGAGATCGCTAGCAATCAGCCCCAGCATTTT
.,TRBJ2-3,.,TRBV12-5,CASGLAGTDTQYF,TGTGCTAGTGGTTTGGCTGGCACAGATACGCAGTATTTT
few,TRBJ1-2,.,TRBV7-8,CASSPSRTDYGYTF,TGTGCCAGCAGCCCAAGTCGGACAGACTATGGCTACACCTTC
.,TRBJ2-7,TRBD2,TRBV6-1,CASMRGIYEQYF,TGTGCCAGCATGCGGGGGATCTACGAGCAGTACTTC
.,TRBJ1-6,TRBD1,TRBV19,CASKMDRDRFWSPLHF,TGTGCCAGCAAGATGGACCGGGACAGATTTTGGTCACCCCTCCACTTT
few,TRBJ1-2,.,TRBV7-2,CASSLGAGLRHYGYTF,TGTGCCAGCAGCTTAGGGGCAGGGTTACGCCACTATGGCTACACCTTC
few,TRBJ1-1,.,TRBV29-1,CSVVRLLNTEAFF,TGCAGCGTTGTCCGACTTTTGAACACTGAAGCTTTCTTT
.,TRBJ1-1,.,TRBV30,CAWATVLNTEAFF,TGTGCCTGGGCGACAGTATTGAACACTGAAGCTTTCTTT
.,TRBJ2-5,TRBD2,TRBV7-9,CASSLGAGLKETQYF,TGTGCCAGCAGCTTAGGAGCGGGGCTTAAAGAGACCCAGTACTTC
few,TRBJ2-3,.,TRBV2,CASSRSTDTQYF,TGTGCCAGCAGTAGGAGCACAGATACGCAGTATTTT
.,TRBJ1-5,.,TRBV29-1,CSVSDGNQPQHF,TGCAGCGTGAGTGACGGCAATCAGCCCCAGCATTTT
.,TRBJ2-1,.,TRBV6-6,CASSYSAHEQFF,TGTGCCAGCAGTTACTCTGCCCATGAGCAGTTCTTC
.,TRBJ2-7,.,TRBV2,CASAPGRDSYEQYF,TGTGCCAGCGCTCCGGGCCGCGACTCCTACGAGCAGTACTTC
.,TRBJ2-1,TRBD2,TRBV18,CASSPTSGSGEQFF,TGTGCCAGCTCACCAACTAGCGGGAGTGGAGAGCAGTTCTTC
.,TRBJ2-5,TRBD2,TRBV9,CASSVVGSGSQETQYF,TGTGCCAGCAGCGTAGTTGGTAGCGGGAGCCAAGAGACCCAGTACTTC
.,TRBJ1-1,.,TRBV7-2,CASSLGLTEAFF,TGTGCCAGCAGCTTAGGTCTTACTGAAGCTTTCTTT
.,TRBJ1-1,.,TRBV7-2,CASSFRKNTEAFF,TGTGCCAGCAGCTTTCGGAAGAACACTGAAGCTTTCTTT
few,TRBJ2-7,.,TRBV7-9,CASSFSDLGLNYEQYF,TGTGCCAGCAGCTTCAGTGATTTGGGCCTTAACTACGAGCAGTACTTC
.,TRBJ1-1,TRBD1,TRBV30,CAWSVDRGANTEAFF,TGTGCCTGGAGTGTGGACAGGGGGGCGAACACTGAAGCTTTCTTT
.,TRBJ2-7,.,TRBV5-1,CASSLLQGSNEQYF,TGCGCCAGCAGCTTGTTGCAGGGAAGTAACGAGCAGTACTTC
.,TRBJ2-7,.,TRBV4-1,CASRNPGQHSYEQYF,TGCGCCAGCAGAAACCCGGGACAACACTCCTACGAGCAGTACTTC
.,TRBJ1-4,.,TRBV30,CACYRTTNEKLFF,TGTGCCTGCTACAGAACAACTAATGAAAAACTGTTTTTT
few,TRBJ1-2,.,TRBV5-1,CASSLEAGAPYGYTF,TGCGCCAGCAGCTTGGAAGCAGGGGCGCCCTATGGCTACACCTTC
.,TRBJ1-2,.,TRBV4-2,CASSLNGQINYGYTF,TGTGCCAGCAGCTTGAATGGCCAAATCAACTATGGCTACACCTTC
few,TRBJ2-7,.,TRBV30,CAWRPTGIGEQYF,TGTGCCTGGAGGCCTACAGGGATAGGCGAGCAGTACTTC
few,TRBJ1-2,.,TRBV19,CASMGRVSGYTF,TGTGCCAGTATGGGAAGGGTCAGTGGCTACACCTTC